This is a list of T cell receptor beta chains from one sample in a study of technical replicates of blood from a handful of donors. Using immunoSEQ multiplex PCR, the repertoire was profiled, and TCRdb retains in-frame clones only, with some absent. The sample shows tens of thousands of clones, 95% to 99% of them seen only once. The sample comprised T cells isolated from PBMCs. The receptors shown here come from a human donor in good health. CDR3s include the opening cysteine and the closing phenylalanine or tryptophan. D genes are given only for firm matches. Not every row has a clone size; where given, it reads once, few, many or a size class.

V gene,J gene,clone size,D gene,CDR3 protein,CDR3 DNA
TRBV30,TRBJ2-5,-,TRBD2,CAWSVLAGGVGQTQYF,TGTGCCTGGAGTGTACTAGCGGGAGGCGTCGGACAGACCCAGTACTTC
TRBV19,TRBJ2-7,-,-,CASSSFYEQYF,TGTGCCAGTAGTTCCTTCTACGAGCAGTACTTC
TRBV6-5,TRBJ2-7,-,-,CASSYGPYEQYF,TGTGCCAGCAGCTACGGGCCCTACGAGCAGTACTTC
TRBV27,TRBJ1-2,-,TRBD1,CASSLIAGGDGYTF,TGTGCCAGCAGTTTAATTGCAGGGGGCGATGGCTACACCTTC
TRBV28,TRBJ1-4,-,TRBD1,CASNLPGQGNEKLFF,TGTGCCAGCAACCTTCCGGGACAGGGAAATGAAAAACTGTTTTTT
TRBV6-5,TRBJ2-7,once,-,CASSYSSRSYEQYF,TGTGCCAGCAGTTACTCGAGCCGATCCTACGAGCAGTACTTC
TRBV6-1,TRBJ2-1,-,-,CASSEASSGTYNEQFF,TGTGCCAGCAGTGAAGCAAGTAGCGGCACCTACAATGAGCAGTTCTTC
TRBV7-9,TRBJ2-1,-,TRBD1,CASSLRPSVGTGPYNEQFF,TGTGCCAGCAGCTTAAGGCCGTCAGTGGGGACAGGCCCCTACAATGAGCAGTTCTTC
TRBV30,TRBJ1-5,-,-,CAWSVGGRHQPQHF,TGTGCCTGGAGTGTGGGAGGGCGTCATCAGCCCCAGCATTTT
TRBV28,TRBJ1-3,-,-,CATRLYSGNTIYF,TGTGCCACGCGCCTCTACTCTGGAAACACCATATATTTT
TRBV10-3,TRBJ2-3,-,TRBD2,CAISESAGGADTQYF,TGTGCCATCAGTGAGTCTGCGGGAGGGGCCGATACGCAGTATTTT
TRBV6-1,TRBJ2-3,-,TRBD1,CASSAPGQGRNTQYF,TGTGCCAGCAGTGCACCGGGACAGGGGCGAAATACGCAGTATTTT
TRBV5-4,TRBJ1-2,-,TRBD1,CASSPTGTGGSDGYTF,TGTGCCAGCAGCCCTACCGGGACAGGGGGCTCTGATGGCTACACCTTC
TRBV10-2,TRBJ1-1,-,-,CASSEYPQGEVEAFF,TGCGCCAGCAGTGAGTATCCACAGGGCGAGGTTGAAGCTTTCTTT
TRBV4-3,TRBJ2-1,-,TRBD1,CASSQAPGQGYNEQFF,TGCGCCAGCAGCCAAGCCCCGGGACAGGGCTACAATGAGCAGTTCTTC
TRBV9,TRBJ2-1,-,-,CASSATPERSSYNEQFF,TGTGCCAGCAGCGCGACCCCTGAGCGGAGCTCCTACAATGAGCAGTTCTTC
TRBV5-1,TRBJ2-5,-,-,CASPNLGPSETTQYF,TGCGCCAGCCCCAATTTGGGGCCTTCAGAAACGACCCAGTACTTC
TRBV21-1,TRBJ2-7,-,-,CDRGGSVSSYEQYF,TGTGACCGCGGAGGTAGCGTAAGCTCCTACGAGCAGTACTTC
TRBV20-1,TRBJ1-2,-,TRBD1,CSATGEGYTF,TGCAGTGCAACAGGGGAGGGCTACACCTTC